The T cell receptor (beta chain) described here comes from a study of T cell responses to AZD1222 COVID-19 vaccine. Notes on the study in general: Only 5 or 6 AZD1222 recipients were seropositive at baseline. The donors showed a predominance of white British ancestry and of females, with possible underestimation of clonal diversity. Repertoires were obtained only post-peak T cell response.

On this clone itself: Its antigen is not known.

The assay was immunoSEQ multiplex PCR, and TCRdb's table has in-frame clones only and misses some. Of just over 90,000 clones listed, 80% to 90% are singletons. The CDR3 extends over 16 amino acids. Per the germline V gene, CDR1 is LNHDA and CDR2 is SQIVND (reference sequence). Trimming cost V 3 bases and J 3 bases, with 18 bases left between them. Here the sequenced sample was peripheral blood, taken 28 days after the second AZD1222 dose. The clonotype originates from an adult who received the AZD1222 COVID-19 vaccine. J is TRBJ2-7 and V is TRBV19; maybe TRBD1 (6 bases). The CDR3 spells CASSIRGQGRIYEQYF. CDR3 bases: TGTGCCAGTAGTATTCGTGGGCAGGGGCGCATCTACGAGCAGTACTTC.